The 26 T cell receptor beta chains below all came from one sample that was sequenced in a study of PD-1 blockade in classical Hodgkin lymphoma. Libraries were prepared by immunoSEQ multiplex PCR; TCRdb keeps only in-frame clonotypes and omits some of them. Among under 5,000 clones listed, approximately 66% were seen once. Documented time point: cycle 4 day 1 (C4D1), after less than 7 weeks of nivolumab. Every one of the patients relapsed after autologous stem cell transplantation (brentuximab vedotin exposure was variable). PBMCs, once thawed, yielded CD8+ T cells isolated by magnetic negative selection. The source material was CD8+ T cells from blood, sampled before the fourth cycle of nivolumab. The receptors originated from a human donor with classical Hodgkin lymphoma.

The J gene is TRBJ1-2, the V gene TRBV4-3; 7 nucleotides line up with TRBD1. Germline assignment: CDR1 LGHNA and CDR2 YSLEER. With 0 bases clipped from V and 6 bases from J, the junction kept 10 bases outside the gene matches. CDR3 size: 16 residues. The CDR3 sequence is CASSQDSRTTGHGYTF. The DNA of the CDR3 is TGCGCCAGCAGCCAAGATTCAAGGACGACAGGGCATGGCTACACCTTC.

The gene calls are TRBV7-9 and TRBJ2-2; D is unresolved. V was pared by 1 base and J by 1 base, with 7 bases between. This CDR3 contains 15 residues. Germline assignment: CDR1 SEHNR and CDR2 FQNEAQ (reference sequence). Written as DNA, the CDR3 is TGTGCCAGCAGCTTAGTCCAACGGAACACCGGGGAGCTGTTTTTT. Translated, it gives CASSLVQRNTGELFF.

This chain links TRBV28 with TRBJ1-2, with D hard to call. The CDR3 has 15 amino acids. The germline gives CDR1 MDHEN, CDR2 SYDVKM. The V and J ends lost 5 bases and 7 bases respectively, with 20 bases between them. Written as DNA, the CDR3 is TGTGCCAGCAGTGATAGATCTGCGGGGAGGTCTGGCTACACCTTC. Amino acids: CASSDRSAGRSGYTF.

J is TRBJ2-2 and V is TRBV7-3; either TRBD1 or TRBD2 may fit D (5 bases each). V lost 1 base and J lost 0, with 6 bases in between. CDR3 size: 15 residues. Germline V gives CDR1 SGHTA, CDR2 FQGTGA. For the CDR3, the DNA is TGTGCCAGCAGCTTAAGGGGACCGAACACCGGGGAGCTGTTTTTT. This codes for CASSLRGPNTGELFF. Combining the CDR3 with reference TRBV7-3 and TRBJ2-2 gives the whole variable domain GAGVSQTPSNKVTEKGKYVELRCDPISGHTALYWYRQSLGQGPEFLIYFQGTGAADDSGLPNDRFFAVRPEGSVSTLKIQRTERGDSAVYLCASSLRGPNTGELFFGEGSRLTVL.

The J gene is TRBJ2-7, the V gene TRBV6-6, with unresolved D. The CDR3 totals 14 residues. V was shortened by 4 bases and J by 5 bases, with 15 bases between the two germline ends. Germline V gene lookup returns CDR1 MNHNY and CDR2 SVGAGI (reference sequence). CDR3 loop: CASSSKRFADEQYF. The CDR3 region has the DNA TGTGCCAGCAGTTCAAAACGATTTGCCGACGAGCAGTACTTC.

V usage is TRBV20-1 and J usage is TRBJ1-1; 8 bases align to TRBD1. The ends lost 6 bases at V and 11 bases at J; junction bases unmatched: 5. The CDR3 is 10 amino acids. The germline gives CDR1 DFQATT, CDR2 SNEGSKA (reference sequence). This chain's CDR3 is CSARGLTAFF. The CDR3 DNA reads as TGCAGTGCCAGGGGGCTGACGGCTTTCTTT.

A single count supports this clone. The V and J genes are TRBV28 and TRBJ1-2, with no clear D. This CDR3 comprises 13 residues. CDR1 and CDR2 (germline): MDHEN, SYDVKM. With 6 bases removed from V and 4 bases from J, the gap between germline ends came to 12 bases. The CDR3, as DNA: TGTGCCAGCAGCCCAGGAAACGCCTATGGCTACACCTTC. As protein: CASSPGNAYGYTF.

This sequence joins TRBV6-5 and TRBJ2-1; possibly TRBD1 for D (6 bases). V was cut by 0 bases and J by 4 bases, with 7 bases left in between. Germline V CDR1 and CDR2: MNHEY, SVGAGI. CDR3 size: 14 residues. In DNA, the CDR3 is TGTGCCAGCAGTTACTCACAGGGATACAATGAGCAGTTCTTC. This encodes CASSYSQGYNEQFF.

The CDR3, as DNA: TGTGCCAGCAGCCAAGACAATGTAGGAGGCATGAACACTGAAGCTTTCTTT. This encodes CASSQDNVGGMNTEAFF. This chain links TRBV4-2 with TRBJ1-1, with D unresolved. Germline loops: CDR1 LGHNA, CDR2 YNFKEQ. Deletions cut 0 bases from V and 0 bases from J, with 14 bases between. This CDR3 is built from 17 residues.

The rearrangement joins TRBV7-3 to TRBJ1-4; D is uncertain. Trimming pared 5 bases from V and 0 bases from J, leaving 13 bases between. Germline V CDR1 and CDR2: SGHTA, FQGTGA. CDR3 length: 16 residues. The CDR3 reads CASSHGGMATNEKLFF. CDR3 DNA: TGTGCCAGCAGCCACGGTGGGATGGCAACTAATGAAAAACTGTTTTTT.

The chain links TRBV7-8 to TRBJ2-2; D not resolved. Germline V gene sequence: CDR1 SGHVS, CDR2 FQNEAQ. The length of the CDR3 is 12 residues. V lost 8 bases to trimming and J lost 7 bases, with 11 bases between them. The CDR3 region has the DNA TGTGCCAGCTCTGCCGGAATCGGGGAGCTGTTTTTT. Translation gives CASSAGIGELFF.

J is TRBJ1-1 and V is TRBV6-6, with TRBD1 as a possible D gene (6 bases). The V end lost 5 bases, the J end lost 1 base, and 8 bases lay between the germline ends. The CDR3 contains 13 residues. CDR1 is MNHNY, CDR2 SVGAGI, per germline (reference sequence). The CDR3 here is CASSGGTNTEAFF. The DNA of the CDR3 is TGTGCCAGCAGTGGGGGCACGAACACTGAAGCTTTCTTT.

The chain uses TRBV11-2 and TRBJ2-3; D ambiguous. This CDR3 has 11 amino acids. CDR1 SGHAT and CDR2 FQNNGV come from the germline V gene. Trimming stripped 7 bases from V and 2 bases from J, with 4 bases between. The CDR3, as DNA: TGTGCCAGCACAATCACAGATACGCAGTATTTT. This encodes CASTITDTQYF.

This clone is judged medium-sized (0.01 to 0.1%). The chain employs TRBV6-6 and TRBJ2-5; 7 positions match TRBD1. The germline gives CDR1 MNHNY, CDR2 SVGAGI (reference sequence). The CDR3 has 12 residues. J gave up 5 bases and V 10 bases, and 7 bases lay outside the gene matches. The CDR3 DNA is TGTGCCACTATAACAGGGGCGGAGACCCAGTACTTC. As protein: CATITGAETQYF.

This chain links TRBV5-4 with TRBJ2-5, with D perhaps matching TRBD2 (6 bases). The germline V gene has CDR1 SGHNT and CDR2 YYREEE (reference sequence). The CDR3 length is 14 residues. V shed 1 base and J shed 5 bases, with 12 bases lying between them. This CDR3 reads CASSLWEDGETQYF. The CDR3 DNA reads TGTGCCAGCAGCTTGTGGGAGGACGGGGAGACCCAGTACTTC.

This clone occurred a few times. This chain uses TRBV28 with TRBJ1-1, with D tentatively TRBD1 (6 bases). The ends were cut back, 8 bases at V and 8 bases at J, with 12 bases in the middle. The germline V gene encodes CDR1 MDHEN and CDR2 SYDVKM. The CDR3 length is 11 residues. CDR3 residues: CASAWGPEAFF. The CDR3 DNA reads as TGTGCCAGCGCCTGGGGGCCCGAAGCTTTCTTT.

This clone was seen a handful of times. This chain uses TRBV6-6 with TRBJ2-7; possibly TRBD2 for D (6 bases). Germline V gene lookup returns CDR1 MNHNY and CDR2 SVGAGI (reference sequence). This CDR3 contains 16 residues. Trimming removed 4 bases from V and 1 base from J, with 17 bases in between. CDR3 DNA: TGTGCCAGCAGTTCGGGGGTCAAGACTAGATCCTACGAGCAGTACTTC. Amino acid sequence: CASSSGVKTRSYEQYF.

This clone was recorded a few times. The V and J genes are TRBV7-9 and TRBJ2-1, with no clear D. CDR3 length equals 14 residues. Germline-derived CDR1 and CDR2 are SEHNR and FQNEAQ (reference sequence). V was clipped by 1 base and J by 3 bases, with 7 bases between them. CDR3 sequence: CASSLGQNYNEQFF. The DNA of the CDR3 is TGTGCCAGCAGCTTAGGCCAGAACTACAATGAGCAGTTCTTC. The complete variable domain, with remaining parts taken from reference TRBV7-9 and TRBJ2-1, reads DTGVSQNPRHKITKRGQNVTFRCDPISEHNRLYWYRQTLGQGPEFLTYFQNEAQLEKSRLLSDRFSAERPKGSFSTLEIQRTEQGDSAMYLCASSLGQNYNEQFFGPGTRLTVL.

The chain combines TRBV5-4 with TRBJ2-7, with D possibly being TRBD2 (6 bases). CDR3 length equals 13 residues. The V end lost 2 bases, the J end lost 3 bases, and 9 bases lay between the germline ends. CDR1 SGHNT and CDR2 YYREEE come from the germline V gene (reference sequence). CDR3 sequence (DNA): TGTGCCAGCAGCTTTGGCGGGGACTACGAGCAGTACTTC. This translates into CASSFGGDYEQYF.

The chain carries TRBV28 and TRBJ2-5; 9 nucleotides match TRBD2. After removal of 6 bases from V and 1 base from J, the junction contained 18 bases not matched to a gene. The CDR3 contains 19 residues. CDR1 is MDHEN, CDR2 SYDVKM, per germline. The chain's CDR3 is CASSSPRISGRLLQETQYF. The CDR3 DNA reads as TGTGCCAGCAGCTCCCCACGGATCAGCGGGAGGCTCCTCCAAGAGACCCAGTACTTC.

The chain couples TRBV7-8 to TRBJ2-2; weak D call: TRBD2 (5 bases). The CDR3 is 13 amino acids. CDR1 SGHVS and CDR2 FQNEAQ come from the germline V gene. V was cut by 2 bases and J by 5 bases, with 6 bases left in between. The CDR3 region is CASSLRGTGELFF. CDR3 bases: TGTGCCAGCAGCTTACGGGGAACCGGGGAGCTGTTTTTT.

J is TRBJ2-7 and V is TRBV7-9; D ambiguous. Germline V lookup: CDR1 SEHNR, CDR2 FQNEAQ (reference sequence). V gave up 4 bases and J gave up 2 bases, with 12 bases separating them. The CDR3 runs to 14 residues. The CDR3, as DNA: TGTGCCAGCAGCTCGAGACACGGCCCCTACGAGCAGTACTTC. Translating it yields CASSSRHGPYEQYF. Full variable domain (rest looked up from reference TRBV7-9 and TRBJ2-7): DTGVSQNPRHKITKRGQNVTFRCDPISEHNRLYWYRQTLGQGPEFLTYFQNEAQLEKSRLLSDRFSAERPKGSFSTLEIQRTEQGDSAMYLCASSSRHGPYEQYFGPGTRLTVT.

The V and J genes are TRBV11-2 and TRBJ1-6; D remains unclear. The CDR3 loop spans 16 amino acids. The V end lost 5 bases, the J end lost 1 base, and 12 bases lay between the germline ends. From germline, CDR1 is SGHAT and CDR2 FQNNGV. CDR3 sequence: CASSSDEVSYNSPLHF. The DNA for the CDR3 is TGTGCCAGCAGCAGTGACGAAGTATCCTATAATTCACCCCTCCACTTT. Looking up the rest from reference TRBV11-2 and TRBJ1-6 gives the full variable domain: EAGVAQSPRYKIIEKRQSVAFWCNPISGHATLYWYQQILGQGPKLLIQFQNNGVVDDSQLPKDRFSAERLKGVDSTLKIQPAKLEDSAVYLCASSSDEVSYNSPLHFGNGTRLTVT.

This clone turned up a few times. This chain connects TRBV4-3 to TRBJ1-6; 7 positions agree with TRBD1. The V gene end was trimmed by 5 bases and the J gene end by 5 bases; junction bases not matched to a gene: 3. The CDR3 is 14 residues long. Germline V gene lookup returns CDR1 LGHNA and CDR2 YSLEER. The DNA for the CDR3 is TGCGCCAGCAGCTCGGGACAGCATAATTCACCCCTCCACTTT. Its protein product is CASSSGQHNSPLHF.

CDR3 residues: CASSEYIANYGYTF. CDR3 DNA: TGTGCCAGCAGTGAATATATCGCTAACTATGGCTACACCTTC. The chain recombines TRBV6-1 with TRBJ1-2; D gene ambiguous. Trimming removed 2 bases from V and 0 bases from J, with 7 bases in between. CDR3 length: 14 amino acids. Germline V gene data show CDR1 as MNHNS and CDR2 as SASEGT.

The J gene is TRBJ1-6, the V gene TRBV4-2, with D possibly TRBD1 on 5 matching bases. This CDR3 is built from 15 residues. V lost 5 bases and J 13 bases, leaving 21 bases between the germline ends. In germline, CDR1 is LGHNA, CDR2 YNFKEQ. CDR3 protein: CASSARGGDQSPLHF. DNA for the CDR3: TGTGCCAGCAGCGCCCGGGGTGGGGACCAGTCGCCCCTCCACTTT.